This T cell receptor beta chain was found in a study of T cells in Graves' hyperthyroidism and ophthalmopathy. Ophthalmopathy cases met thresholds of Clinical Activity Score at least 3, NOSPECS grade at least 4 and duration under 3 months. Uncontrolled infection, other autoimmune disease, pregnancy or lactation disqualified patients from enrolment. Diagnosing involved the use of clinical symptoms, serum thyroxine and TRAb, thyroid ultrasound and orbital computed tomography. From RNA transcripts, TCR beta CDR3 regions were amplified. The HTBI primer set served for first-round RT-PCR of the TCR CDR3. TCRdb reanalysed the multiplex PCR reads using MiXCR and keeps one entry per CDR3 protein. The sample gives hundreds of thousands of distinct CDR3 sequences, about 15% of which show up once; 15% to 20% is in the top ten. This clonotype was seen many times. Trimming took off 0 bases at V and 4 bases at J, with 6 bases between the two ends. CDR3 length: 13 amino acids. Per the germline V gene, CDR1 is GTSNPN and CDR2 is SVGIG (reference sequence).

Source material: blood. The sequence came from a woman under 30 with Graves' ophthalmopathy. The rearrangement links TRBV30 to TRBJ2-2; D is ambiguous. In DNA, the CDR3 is TGTGCCTGGAGTGTCAGTGGCACCGGGGAGCTGTTTTTT. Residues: CAWSVSGTGELFF.